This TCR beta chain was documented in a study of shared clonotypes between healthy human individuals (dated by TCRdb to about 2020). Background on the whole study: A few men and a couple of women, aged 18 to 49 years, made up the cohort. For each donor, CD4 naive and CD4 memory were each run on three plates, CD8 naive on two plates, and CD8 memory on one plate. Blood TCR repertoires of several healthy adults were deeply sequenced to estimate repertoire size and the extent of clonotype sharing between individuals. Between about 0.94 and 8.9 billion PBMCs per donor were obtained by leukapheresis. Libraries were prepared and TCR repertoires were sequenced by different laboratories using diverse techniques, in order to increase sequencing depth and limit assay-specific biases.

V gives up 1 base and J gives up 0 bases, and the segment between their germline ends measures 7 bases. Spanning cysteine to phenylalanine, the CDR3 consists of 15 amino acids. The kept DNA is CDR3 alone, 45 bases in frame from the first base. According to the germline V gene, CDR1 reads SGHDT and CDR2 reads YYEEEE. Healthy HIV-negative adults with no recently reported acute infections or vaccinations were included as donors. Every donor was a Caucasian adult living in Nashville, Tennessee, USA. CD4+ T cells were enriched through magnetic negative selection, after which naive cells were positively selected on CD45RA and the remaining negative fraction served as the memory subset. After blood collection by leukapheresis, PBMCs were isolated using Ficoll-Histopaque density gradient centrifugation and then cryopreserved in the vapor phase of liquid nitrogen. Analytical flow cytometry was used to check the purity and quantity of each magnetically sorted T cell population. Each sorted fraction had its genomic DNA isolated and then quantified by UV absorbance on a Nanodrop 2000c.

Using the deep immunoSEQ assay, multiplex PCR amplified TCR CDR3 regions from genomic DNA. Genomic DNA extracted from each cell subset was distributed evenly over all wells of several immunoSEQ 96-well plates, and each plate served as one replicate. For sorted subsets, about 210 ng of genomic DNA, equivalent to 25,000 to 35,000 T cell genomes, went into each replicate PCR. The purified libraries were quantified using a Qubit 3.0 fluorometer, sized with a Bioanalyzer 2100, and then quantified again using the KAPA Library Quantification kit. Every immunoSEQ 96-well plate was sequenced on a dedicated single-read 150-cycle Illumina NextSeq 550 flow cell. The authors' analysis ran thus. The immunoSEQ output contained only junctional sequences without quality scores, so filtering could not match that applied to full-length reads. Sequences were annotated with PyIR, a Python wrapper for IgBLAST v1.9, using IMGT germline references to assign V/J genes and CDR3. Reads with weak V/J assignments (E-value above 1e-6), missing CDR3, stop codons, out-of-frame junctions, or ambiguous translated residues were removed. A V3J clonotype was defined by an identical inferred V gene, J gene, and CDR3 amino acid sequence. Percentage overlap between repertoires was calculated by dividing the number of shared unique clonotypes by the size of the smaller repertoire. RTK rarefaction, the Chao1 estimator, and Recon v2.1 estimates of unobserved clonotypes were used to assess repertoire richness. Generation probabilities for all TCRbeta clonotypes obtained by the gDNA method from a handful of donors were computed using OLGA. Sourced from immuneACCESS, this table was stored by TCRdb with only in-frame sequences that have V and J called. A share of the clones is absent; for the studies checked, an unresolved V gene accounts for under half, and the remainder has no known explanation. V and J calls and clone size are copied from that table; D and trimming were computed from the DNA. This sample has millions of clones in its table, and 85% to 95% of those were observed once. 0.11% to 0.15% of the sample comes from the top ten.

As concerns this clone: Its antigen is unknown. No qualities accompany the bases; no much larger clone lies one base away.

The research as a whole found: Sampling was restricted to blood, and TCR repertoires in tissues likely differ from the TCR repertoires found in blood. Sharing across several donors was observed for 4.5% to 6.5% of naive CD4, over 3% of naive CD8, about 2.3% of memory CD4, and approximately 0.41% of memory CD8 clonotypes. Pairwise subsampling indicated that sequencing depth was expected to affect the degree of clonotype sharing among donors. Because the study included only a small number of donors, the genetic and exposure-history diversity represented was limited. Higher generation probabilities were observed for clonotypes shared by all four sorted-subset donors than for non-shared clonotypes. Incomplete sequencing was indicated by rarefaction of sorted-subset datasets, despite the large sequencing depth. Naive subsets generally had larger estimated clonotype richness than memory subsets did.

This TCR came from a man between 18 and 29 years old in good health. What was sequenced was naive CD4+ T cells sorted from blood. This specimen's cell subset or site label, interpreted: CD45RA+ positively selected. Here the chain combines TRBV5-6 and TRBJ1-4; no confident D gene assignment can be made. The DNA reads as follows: TGTGCCAGCAGCTTGCGGTCTGCAACTAATGAAAAACTGTTTTTT. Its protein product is CASSLRSATNEKLFF.